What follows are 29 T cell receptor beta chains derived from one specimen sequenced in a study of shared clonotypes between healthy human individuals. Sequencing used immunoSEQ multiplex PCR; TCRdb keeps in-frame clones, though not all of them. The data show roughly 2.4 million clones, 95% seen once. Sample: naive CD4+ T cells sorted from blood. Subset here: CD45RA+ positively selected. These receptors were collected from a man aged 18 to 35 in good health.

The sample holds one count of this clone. CDR3 region: CASSPPGLAGGDTQYF. CDR3 sequence (DNA): TGCGCCAGCAGTCCCCCAGGACTAGCGGGAGGAGATACGCAGTATTTT. This sequence joins TRBV4-3 and TRBJ2-3; TRBD2 matches 14 bases. V lost 6 bases to trimming and J lost 5 bases; unmatched junction nucleotides: 7. CDR1 and CDR2 from the germline V gene are LGHNA and YSLEER. There are 16 residues in the CDR3.

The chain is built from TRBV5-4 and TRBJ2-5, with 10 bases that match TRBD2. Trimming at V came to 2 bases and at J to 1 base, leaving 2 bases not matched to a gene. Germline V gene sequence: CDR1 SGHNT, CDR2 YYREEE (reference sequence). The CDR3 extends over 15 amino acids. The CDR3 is CASSLLAGGQETQYF. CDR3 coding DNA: TGTGCCAGCAGCTTATTAGCGGGGGGCCAAGAGACCCAGTACTTC. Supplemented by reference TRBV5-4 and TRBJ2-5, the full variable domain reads ETGVTQSPTHLIKTRGQQVTLRCSSQSGHNTVSWYQQALGQGPQFIFQYYREEENGRGNFPPRFSGLQFPNYSSELNVNALELDDSALYLCASSLLAGGQETQYFGPGTRLLVL.

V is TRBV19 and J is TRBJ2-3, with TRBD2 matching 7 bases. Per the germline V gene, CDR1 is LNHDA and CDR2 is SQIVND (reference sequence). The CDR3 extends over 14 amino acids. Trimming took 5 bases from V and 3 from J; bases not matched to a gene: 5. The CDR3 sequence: CASSPGLGTDTQYF. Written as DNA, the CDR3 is TGTGCCAGTAGTCCTGGACTAGGAACAGATACGCAGTATTTT. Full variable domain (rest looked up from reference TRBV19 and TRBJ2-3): DGGITQSPKYLFRKEGQNVTLSCEQNLNHDAMYWYRQDPGQGLRLIYYSQIVNDFQKGDIAEGYSVSREKKESFPLTVTSAQKNPTAFYLCASSPGLGTDTQYFGPGTRLTVL.

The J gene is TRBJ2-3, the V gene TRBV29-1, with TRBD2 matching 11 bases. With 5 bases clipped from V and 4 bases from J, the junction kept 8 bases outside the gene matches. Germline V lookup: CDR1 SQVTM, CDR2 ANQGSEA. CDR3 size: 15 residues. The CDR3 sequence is CSVSPTSGSPDTQYF. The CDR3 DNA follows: TGCAGCGTTTCCCCCACTAGCGGGAGCCCAGATACGCAGTATTTT.

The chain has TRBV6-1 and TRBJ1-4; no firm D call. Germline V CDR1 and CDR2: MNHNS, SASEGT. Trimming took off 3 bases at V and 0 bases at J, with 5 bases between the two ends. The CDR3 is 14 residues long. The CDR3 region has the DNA TGTGCCAGCAGTGAGGGAGCAACTAATGAAAAACTGTTTTTT. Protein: CASSEGATNEKLFF.

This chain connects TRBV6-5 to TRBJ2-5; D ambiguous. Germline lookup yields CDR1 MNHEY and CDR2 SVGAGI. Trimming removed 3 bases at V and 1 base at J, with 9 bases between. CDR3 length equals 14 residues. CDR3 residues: CASSYSLFQETQYF. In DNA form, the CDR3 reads TGTGCCAGCAGTTATAGTCTGTTCCAAGAGACCCAGTACTTC.

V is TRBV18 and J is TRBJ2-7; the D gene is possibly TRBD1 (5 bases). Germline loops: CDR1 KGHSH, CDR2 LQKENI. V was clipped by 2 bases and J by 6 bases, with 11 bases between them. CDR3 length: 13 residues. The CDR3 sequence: CASSPITGGEQYF. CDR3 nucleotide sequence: TGTGCCAGCTCACCAATTACAGGTGGCGAGCAGTACTTC.

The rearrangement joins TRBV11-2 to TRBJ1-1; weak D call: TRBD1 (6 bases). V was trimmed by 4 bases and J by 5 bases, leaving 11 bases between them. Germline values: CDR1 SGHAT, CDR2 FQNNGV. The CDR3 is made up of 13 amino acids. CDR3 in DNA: TGTGCCAGCAGCTCTCAAAGGGGGACTGAAGCTTTCTTT. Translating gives CASSSQRGTEAFF.

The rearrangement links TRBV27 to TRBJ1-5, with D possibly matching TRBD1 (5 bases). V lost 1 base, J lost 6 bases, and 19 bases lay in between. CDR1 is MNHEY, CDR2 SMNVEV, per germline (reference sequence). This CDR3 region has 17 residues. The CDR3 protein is CASSLFRLSGVGQPQHF. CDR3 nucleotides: TGTGCCAGCAGTTTATTTAGGCTATCGGGGGTAGGTCAGCCCCAGCATTTT.

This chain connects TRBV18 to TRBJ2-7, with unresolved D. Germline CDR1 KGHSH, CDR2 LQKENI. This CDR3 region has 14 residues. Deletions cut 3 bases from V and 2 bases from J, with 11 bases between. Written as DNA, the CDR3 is TGTGCCAGCTCACCGAGTTCGGGCGCCTACGAGCAGTACTTC. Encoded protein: CASSPSSGAYEQYF.

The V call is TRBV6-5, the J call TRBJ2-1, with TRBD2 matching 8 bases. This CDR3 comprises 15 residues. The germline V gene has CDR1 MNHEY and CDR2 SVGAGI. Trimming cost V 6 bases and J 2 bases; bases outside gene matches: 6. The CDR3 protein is CASSMTSDTYNEQFF. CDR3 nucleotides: TGTGCCAGCAGCATGACTAGCGACACCTACAATGAGCAGTTCTTC.

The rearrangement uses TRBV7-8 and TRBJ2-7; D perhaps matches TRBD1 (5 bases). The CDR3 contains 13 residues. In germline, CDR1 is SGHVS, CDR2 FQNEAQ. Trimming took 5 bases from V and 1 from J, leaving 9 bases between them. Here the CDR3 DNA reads TGTGCCAGCAGCCGGACACGATCCTACGAGCAGTACTTC. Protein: CASSRTRSYEQYF.

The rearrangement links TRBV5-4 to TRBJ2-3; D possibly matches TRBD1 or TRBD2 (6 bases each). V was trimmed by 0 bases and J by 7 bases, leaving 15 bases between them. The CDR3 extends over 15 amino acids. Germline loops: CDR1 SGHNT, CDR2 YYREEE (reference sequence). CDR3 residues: CASSLVGGTPHTQYF. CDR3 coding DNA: TGTGCCAGCAGCTTGGTCGGGGGCACCCCACATACGCAGTATTTT.

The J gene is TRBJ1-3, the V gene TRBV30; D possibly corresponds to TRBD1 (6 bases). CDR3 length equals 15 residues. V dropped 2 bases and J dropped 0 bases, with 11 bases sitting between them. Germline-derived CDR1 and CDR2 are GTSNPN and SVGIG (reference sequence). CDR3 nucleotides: TGTGCCTGGAGTACAGGGTTAAGCTCTGGAAACACCATATATTTT. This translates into CAWSTGLSSGNTIYF.

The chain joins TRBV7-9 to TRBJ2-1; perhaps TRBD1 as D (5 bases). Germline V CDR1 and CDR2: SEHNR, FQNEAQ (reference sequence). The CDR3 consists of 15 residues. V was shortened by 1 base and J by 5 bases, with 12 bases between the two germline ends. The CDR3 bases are TGTGCCAGCAGCTTAGGCCTTAGGGGCGACAATGAGCAGTTCTTC. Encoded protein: CASSLGLRGDNEQFF.

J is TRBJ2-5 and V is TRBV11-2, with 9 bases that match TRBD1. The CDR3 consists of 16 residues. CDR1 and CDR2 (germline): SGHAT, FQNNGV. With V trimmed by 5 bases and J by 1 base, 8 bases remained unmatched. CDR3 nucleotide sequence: TGTGCCAGCAGCAGAGGGACAGGGAGAAGCCAAGAGACCCAGTACTTC. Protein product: CASSRGTGRSQETQYF.

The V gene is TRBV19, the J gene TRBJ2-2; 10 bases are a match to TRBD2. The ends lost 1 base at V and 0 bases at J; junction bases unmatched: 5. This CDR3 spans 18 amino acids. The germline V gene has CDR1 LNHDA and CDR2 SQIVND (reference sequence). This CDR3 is CASSIGVGLAANTGELFF. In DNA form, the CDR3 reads TGTGCCAGTAGTATAGGGGTCGGACTAGCGGCGAACACCGGGGAGCTGTTTTTT.

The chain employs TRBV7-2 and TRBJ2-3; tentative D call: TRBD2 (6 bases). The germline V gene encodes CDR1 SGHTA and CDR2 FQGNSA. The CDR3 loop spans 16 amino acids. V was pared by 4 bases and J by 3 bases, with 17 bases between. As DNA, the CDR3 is TGTGCCAGCAGCTCACGGGACTGGAAAACGACAGATACGCAGTATTTT. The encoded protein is CASSSRDWKTTDTQYF.

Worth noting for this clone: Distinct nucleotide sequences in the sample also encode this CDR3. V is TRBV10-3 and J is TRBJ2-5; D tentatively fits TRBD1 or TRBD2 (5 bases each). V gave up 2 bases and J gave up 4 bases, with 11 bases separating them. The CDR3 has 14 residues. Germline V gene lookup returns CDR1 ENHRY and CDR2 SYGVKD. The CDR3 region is CAISEAGAGETQYF. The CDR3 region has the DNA TGTGCCATCAGTGAGGCCGGGGCGGGAGAGACCCAGTACTTC.

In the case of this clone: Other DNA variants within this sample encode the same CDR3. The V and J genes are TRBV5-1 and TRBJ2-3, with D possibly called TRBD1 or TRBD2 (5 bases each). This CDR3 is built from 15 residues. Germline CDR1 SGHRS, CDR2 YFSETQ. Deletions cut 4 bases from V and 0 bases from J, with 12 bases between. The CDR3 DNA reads TGCGCCAGCAGCCCCGGGACGCGGAGCACAGATACGCAGTATTTT. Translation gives CASSPGTRSTDTQYF.

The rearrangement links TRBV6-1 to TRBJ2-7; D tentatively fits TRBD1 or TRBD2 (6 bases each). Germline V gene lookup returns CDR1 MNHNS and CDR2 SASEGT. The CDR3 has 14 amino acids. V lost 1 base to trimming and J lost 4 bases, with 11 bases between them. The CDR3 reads CASSEDGGRYEQYF. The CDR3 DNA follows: TGTGCCAGCAGTGAAGACGGGGGCCGGTACGAGCAGTACTTC.

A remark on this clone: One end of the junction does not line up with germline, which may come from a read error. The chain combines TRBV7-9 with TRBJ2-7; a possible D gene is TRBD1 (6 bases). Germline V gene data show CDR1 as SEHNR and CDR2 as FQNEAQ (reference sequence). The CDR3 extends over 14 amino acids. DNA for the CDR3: TGTGCCAGCAGTTTAGGGACACCGCGCCACGAGCAGTACTTC. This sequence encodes CASSLGTPRHEQYF.

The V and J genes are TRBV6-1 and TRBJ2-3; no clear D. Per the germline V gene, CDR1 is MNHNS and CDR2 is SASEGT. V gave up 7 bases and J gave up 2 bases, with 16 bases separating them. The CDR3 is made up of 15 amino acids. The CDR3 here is CASTIVPGLTDTQYF. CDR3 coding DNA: TGTGCCAGCACTATCGTCCCAGGCCTCACAGATACGCAGTATTTT.

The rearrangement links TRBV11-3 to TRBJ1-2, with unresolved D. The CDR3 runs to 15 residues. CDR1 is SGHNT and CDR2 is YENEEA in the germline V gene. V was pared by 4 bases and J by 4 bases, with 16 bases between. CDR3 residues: CASSSDRAAIYGYTF. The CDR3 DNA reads TGTGCCAGCAGCTCCGACCGGGCCGCCATCTATGGCTACACCTTC.

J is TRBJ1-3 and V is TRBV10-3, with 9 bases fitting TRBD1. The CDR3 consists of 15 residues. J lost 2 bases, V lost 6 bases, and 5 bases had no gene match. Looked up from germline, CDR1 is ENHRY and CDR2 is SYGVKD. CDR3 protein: CAISETGGAGNTIYF. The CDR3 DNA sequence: TGTGCCATCAGCGAGACAGGGGGTGCTGGAAACACCATATATTTT.

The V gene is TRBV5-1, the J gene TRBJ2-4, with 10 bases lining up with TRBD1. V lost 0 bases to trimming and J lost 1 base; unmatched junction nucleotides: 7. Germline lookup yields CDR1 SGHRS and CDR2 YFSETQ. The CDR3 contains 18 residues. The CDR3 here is CASSLGWDRGLAKNIQYF. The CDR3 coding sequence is TGCGCCAGCAGCTTGGGCTGGGACAGGGGTTTGGCCAAAAACATTCAGTACTTC.

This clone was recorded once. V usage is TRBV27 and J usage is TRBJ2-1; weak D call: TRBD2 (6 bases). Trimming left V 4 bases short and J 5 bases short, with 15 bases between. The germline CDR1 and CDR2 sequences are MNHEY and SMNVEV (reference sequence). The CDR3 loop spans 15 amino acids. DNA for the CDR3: TGTGCCAGCAGTTCCTTGGCGGGGCCACACAATGAGCAGTTCTTC. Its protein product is CASSSLAGPHNEQFF.

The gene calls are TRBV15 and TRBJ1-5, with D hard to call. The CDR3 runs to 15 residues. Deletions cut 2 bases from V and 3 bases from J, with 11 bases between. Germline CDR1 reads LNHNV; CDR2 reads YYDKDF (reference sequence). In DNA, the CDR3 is TGTGCCACCAGCAGACCCCGGGGAGACAATCAGCCCCAGCATTTT. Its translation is CATSRPRGDNQPQHF. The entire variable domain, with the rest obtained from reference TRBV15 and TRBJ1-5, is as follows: DAMVIQNPRYQVTQFGKPVTLSCSQTLNHNVMYWYQQKSSQAPKLLFHYYDKDFNNEADTPDNFQSRRPNTSFCFLDIRSPGLGDTAMYLCATSRPRGDNQPQHFGDGTRLSIL.

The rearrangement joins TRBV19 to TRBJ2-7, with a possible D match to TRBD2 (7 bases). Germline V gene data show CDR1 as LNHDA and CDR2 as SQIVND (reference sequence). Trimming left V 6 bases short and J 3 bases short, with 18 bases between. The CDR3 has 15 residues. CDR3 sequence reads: CASSRGGVGRYEQYF. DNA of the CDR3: TGTGCCAGTAGCAGGGGAGGGGTCGGCCGCTACGAGCAGTACTTC.